A single sample is the source of the 5 T cell receptor beta chains below, sequenced in a study of cytotoxic CD8 clonotypes in ibrutinib-treated CLL. Clones were read by immunoSEQ multiplex PCR, and TCRdb kept only the in-frame ones, dropping some. The repertoire holds tens of thousands of clones, with less than 75% as singletons. The source material was PBMCs, sampled after 12 months of ibrutinib treatment. These TCRs come from a human donor with chronic lymphocytic leukemia.

V gene TRBV5-8 combines with J gene TRBJ2-1, with TRBD2 identical over 7 bases. Trimming cost V 6 bases and J 9 bases; bases outside gene matches: 15. In germline, CDR1 is SGHTS, CDR2 YDEGEE. The CDR3 spans 15 residues. The chain's CDR3 is CASTPPSGVAGEQFF. The CDR3 nucleotides are TGTGCCAGCACCCCCCCCAGCGGGGTTGCCGGTGAGCAGTTCTTC.

The gene calls are TRBV21-1 and TRBJ2-7; the D call in the table, TRBD2, was not verified against the DNA. TRBV21-1 corresponds to a pseudogene. This CDR3 contains 14 residues. This CDR3 is CASSPRGQSYEQYV. CDR3 nucleotide sequence: TGTGCCAGCAGCCCTCGCGGGCAGAGTTACGAGCAGTACGTC.

The chain couples TRBV28 to TRBJ1-2; maybe TRBD1 (5 bases). Germline values: CDR1 MDHEN, CDR2 SYDVKM. The V and J ends lost 3 bases and 7 bases respectively, with 12 bases between them. The CDR3 totals 13 residues. The CDR3 reads CASSFRGRGGYTF. The CDR3 coding sequence is TGTGCCAGCAGTTTTAGGGGACGGGGTGGCTACACCTTC.

This clone was picked up one time. DNA of the CDR3: TGCGCCAGCAGCCAAGTACAGTCCGAAAAACTGTTTTTT. Protein sequence: CASSQVQSEKLFF. The chain combines TRBV4-1 with TRBJ1-4, with D uncertain. Germline CDR1 reads MGHRA; CDR2 reads YSYEKL. The CDR3 runs 13 residues. Trimming shortened V by 1 base and J by 8 bases, and 8 bases separated the two germline ends.

This clone was counted once. The rearrangement joins TRBV28 to TRBJ1-1; no reliable D call. With 3 bases removed from V and 7 bases from J, the gap between germline ends came to 12 bases. The CDR3 contains 13 residues. Germline loops: CDR1 MDHEN, CDR2 SYDVKM. The DNA of the CDR3 is TGTGCCAGCAGTTTGACCAGGTCCGGTGAAGCTTTCTTT. This codes for CASSLTRSGEAFF. Full variable domain (missing parts from reference TRBV28 and TRBJ1-1): DVKVTQSSRYLVKRTGEKVFLECVQDMDHENMFWYRQDPGLGLRLIYFSYDVKMKEKGDIPEGYSVSREKKERFSLILESASTNQTSMYLCASSLTRSGEAFFGQGTRLTVV.